A single sample is the source of the 22 T cell receptor beta chains below, sequenced in a study of response to subunit inactivated influenza vaccine. TCRdb itself ran the RT-PCR reads through MiXCR, one entry per CDR3 protein. The sample consists of roughly 170,000 distinct CDR3 sequences, around 9.2% of them appearing once. Sequenced material: non-naive T cells sorted from PBMCs, taken on the day of vaccination. These receptors were collected from a man aged 45-65 years who received an inactivated influenza vaccine.

This clonotype was counted at least ten times. V is TRBV28 and J is TRBJ2-1; TRBD2 matches at 11 bases. CDR3 length: 13 residues. The V and J ends lost 7 bases and 7 bases, in that order; junction bases with no gene match: 3. Germline assignment: CDR1 MDHEN and CDR2 SYDVKM. DNA for the CDR3: TGTGCCAGCAAGCTAGCGGGAGGTAATGAGCAGTTCTTC. Protein product: CASKLAGGNEQFF.

The rearrangement joins TRBV5-1 to TRBJ2-3, with TRBD2 matching 7 bases. J gave up 1 base and V 0 bases, and 2 bases lay outside the gene matches. The CDR3 consists of 15 residues. The germline gives CDR1 SGHRS, CDR2 YFSETQ. The chain's CDR3 is CASSLGSGGTDTQYF. DNA of the CDR3: TGCGCCAGCAGCTTGGGGAGCGGGGGCACAGATACGCAGTATTTT. Complete variable domain (other parts from reference TRBV5-1 and TRBJ2-3): KAGVTQTPRYLIKTRGQQVTLSCSPISGHRSVSWYQQTPGQGLQFLFEYFSETQRNKGNFPGRFSGRQFSNSRSEMNVSTLELGDSALYLCASSLGSGGTDTQYFGPGTRLTVL.

On this clonotype itself: A much larger clone lies a single base off, so this may be a read error. The conserved phenylalanine or tryptophan is not found at the CDR3 terminus, so this likely reflects a read error. The J gene is TRBJ2-7, the V gene TRBV7-8, with D possibly TRBD1 on 6 matching bases. The germline V gene encodes CDR1 SGHVS and CDR2 FQNEAQ. The CDR3 loop spans 16 amino acids. Trimming took off 4 bases at V and 7 bases at J, with 23 bases between the two ends. DNA of the CDR3: TGTGCCAGCAGCTCAAGACAGGCCCTGGGGTCGGGGGAGCAGTACTTA. It codes for CASSSRQALGSGEQYL.

This clonotype was detected a few times. V gene TRBV15 combines with J gene TRBJ1-4; the D gene is possibly TRBD1 (5 bases). CDR3 length: 16 residues. Germline V gene data show CDR1 as LNHNV and CDR2 as YYDKDF (reference sequence). The V and J ends lost 1 base and 8 bases respectively, with 17 bases between them. The CDR3 sequence: CATSRAPAQGGEKLFF. The CDR3 bases are TGTGCCACCAGCAGAGCCCCGGCGCAGGGCGGAGAAAAACTGTTTTTT. The entire variable domain, with the rest obtained from reference TRBV15 and TRBJ1-4, is as follows: DAMVIQNPRYQVTQFGKPVTLSCSQTLNHNVMYWYQQKSSQAPKLLFHYYDKDFNNEADTPDNFQSRRPNTSFCFLDIRSPGLGDTAMYLCATSRAPAQGGEKLFFGSGTQLSVL.

At least ten counts were recorded for this clonotype. This sequence joins TRBV5-1 and TRBJ1-2; 7 bases fit TRBD1. The germline gives CDR1 SGHRS, CDR2 YFSETQ. The V gene end was trimmed by 3 bases and the J gene end by 1 base; junction bases not matched to a gene: 6. This CDR3 spans 15 amino acids. The CDR3 bases are TGCGCCAGCAGCTCTGGGACAGACGTTAACTATGGCTACACCTTC. Translating gives CASSSGTDVNYGYTF.

This clonotype was seen at least ten times. The chain combines TRBV7-3 with TRBJ1-6, with no clear D. Per the germline V gene, CDR1 is SGHTA and CDR2 is FQGTGA. Trimming stripped 3 bases from V and 7 bases from J, with 7 bases between. The CDR3 is 13 amino acids. CDR3: CASSLGYNSPLHF. Here the CDR3 DNA reads TGTGCCAGCAGCTTGGGTTACAATTCACCCCTCCACTTT.

This chain connects TRBV7-2 to TRBJ2-1; 7 bases fit TRBD2. The CDR3 has 16 amino acids. The germline gives CDR1 SGHTA, CDR2 FQGNSA. The J segment lost 3 bases and the V segment lost 5 bases, leaving 10 bases of the junction unmatched. The CDR3 loop reads CASSPVLREVYNEQFF. In DNA, the CDR3 is TGTGCCAGCAGCCCAGTCTTACGGGAGGTCTACAATGAGCAGTTCTTC.

The V call is TRBV2, the J call TRBJ2-7; D ambiguous. Germline-derived CDR1 and CDR2 are SNHLY and FYNNEI. The CDR3 length is 12 residues. V was cut by 2 bases and J by 4 bases, with 6 bases left in between. The CDR3 here is CASSEHRYEQYF. The CDR3, as DNA: TGTGCCAGCAGTGAACATCGATACGAGCAGTACTTC. Drawing the rest from reference TRBV2 and TRBJ2-7, the complete variable domain is EPEVTQTPSHQVTQMGQEVILRCVPISNHLYFYWYRQILGQKVEFLVSFYNNEISEKSEIFDDQFSVERPDGSNFTLKIRSTKLEDSAMYFCASSEHRYEQYFGPGTRLTVT.

This clonotype came up a few times. V and J are TRBV20-1 and TRBJ1-1; D gene uncertain. The CDR3 length is 12 residues. Between the trimmed V and J ends, which lost 0 bases and 1 base, there was a span of 3 bases. CDR1 DFQATT and CDR2 SNEGSKA come from the germline V gene (reference sequence). For the CDR3, the DNA is TGCAGTGCTAGAGAACCGAACACTGAAGCTTTCTTT. This codes for CSAREPNTEAFF.

This chain links TRBV7-9 with TRBJ2-7, with D unclear. This CDR3 is built from 14 residues. Germline V gene lookup returns CDR1 SEHNR and CDR2 FQNEAQ (reference sequence). Trimming shortened V by 1 base and J by 2 bases, and 9 bases separated the two germline ends. Written as DNA, the CDR3 is TGTGCCAGCAGCTTAGGTCAGGAGCCCTACGAGCAGTACTTC. This gives the protein CASSLGQEPYEQYF.

This clonotype appeared a few times. J is TRBJ2-6 and V is TRBV11-2; no reliable D call. V was shortened by 3 bases and J by 2 bases, with 17 bases between the two germline ends. Germline values: CDR1 SGHAT, CDR2 FQNNGV. CDR3 length: 18 residues. CDR3 DNA sequence: TGTGCCAGCAGCTTTCGCCAGGCGAGCCACGCTGGGGCCAACGTCCTGACTTTC. It encodes CASSFRQASHAGANVLTF.

J is TRBJ2-2 and V is TRBV5-4, with a weak D call TRBD1 (5 bases). The CDR3 is 14 residues long. Germline assignment: CDR1 SGHNT and CDR2 YYREEE (reference sequence). Trimming stripped 3 bases from V and 3 bases from J, with 9 bases between. The CDR3 sequence is CASSSQVDTGELFF. CDR3 nucleotides: TGTGCCAGCAGCTCACAGGTGGACACCGGGGAGCTGTTTTTT.

This clonotype was seen only a few times. The chain carries TRBV6-2 or TRBV6-3 and TRBJ2-1, with D uncertain. The CDR3 runs 14 residues. V was cut by 6 bases and J by 8 bases, with 17 bases left in between. Per the germline V gene, CDR1 is MNHEY and CDR2 is SVGEGT. The CDR3 sequence is CASRPRTPWDEQFF. The CDR3 DNA follows: TGTGCCAGCAGGCCAAGGACCCCCTGGGATGAGCAGTTCTTC.

This clonotype was observed a few times. The chain carries TRBV7-9 and TRBJ2-5; D is unclear. Trimming took off 3 bases at V and 1 base at J, with 9 bases between the two ends. Germline V gene lookup returns CDR1 SEHNR and CDR2 FQNEAQ (reference sequence). CDR3 length equals 14 residues. The CDR3 region is CASSFRQTQETQYF. CDR3 DNA: TGTGCCAGCAGCTTTCGGCAGACCCAAGAGACCCAGTACTTC.

V is TRBV12-3 or TRBV12-4 and J is TRBJ2-1; no clear D gene. The CDR3 contains 13 residues. Trimming took 3 bases from V and 5 from J, leaving 8 bases between them. CDR3 amino acids: CASSFINDNEQFF. CDR3 nucleotide sequence: TGTGCCAGCAGTTTTATCAACGACAATGAGCAGTTCTTC.

This rearrangement joins TRBV7-2 to TRBJ2-3; D gene ambiguous. The V gene lost 5 bases and the J gene lost 8 bases, with 14 bases spanning the gap. CDR3 size: 13 residues. Germline values: CDR1 SGHTA, CDR2 FQGNSA. The CDR3 loop is CASSDSIASTQYF. For the CDR3, the DNA is TGTGCCAGCAGCGACTCGATCGCTAGTACGCAGTATTTT.

V gene TRBV12-3 or TRBV12-4 combines with J gene TRBJ2-5; no reliable D call. Deletions cut 4 bases from V and 5 bases from J, with 8 bases between. This CDR3 is 12 amino acids long. Here the CDR3 reads CASSWGMETQYF. The CDR3 DNA is TGTGCCAGCAGTTGGGGAATGGAGACCCAGTACTTC.

This clonotype was recorded at least ten times. This chain links TRBV29-1 with TRBJ2-1, with 7 bases matching TRBD1. CDR3 length equals 17 residues. CDR1 is SQVTM, CDR2 ANQGSEA, per germline. The V gene end was trimmed by 2 bases and the J gene end by 0 bases; junction bases not matched to a gene: 10. In DNA form, the CDR3 reads TGCAGCGTTGAATGGCGTACGGCAGGGGGCTCCTACAATGAGCAGTTCTTC. Its protein product is CSVEWRTAGGSYNEQFF.

This clonotype was detected ten times or more. As DNA, the CDR3 is TGTGCCAGCAGTTCCTCCAAAGGACAGGGGGAGGTTGGCTACACCTTC. Protein: CASSSSKGQGEVGYTF. The chain is built from TRBV6-5 and TRBJ1-2; 10 bases fit TRBD1. CDR1 and CDR2 from the germline V gene are MNHEY and SVGAGI. This CDR3 comprises 16 residues. J was trimmed by 7 bases and V by 4 bases; bases with no gene match: 12.

This clonotype has a single count. V gene TRBV12-3 or TRBV12-4 combines with J gene TRBJ2-7; possibly TRBD2 for D (6 bases). Trimming stripped 8 bases from V and 0 bases from J, with 14 bases between. This CDR3 comprises 14 residues. CDR3 amino acids: CASQSRENSYEQYF. DNA of the CDR3: TGTGCCAGCCAGTCGCGGGAAAACTCCTACGAGCAGTACTTC.

The chain employs TRBV15 and TRBJ1-2; tentative D call: TRBD1 (6 bases). V was cut by 7 bases and J by 0 bases, with 21 bases left in between. Germline V gives CDR1 LNHNV, CDR2 YYDKDF (reference sequence). The CDR3 extends over 17 amino acids. The CDR3 sequence: CATISRGQGQANYGYTF. CDR3 DNA sequence: TGTGCCACCATCAGCCGGGGACAAGGTCAGGCTAACTATGGCTACACCTTC.

The chain uses TRBV18 and TRBJ2-7, with D perhaps matching TRBD1 (6 bases). This CDR3 spans 14 amino acids. With 3 bases removed from V and 1 base from J, the gap between germline ends came to 10 bases. Germline CDR1 KGHSH, CDR2 LQKENI. The CDR3 DNA is TGTGCCAGCTCACCGGAACAGGGTTCCTACGAGCAGTACTTC. This sequence encodes CASSPEQGSYEQYF. The whole variable domain, remainder taken from reference TRBV18 and TRBJ2-7, is NAGVMQNPRHLVRRRGQEARLRCSPMKGHSHVYWYRQLPEEGLKFMVYLQKENIIDESGMPKERFSAEFPKEGPSILRIQQVVRGDSAAYFCASSPEQGSYEQYFGPGTRLTVT.